The 8 T cell receptor beta chains presented below share a single source sample, sequenced in a study of cytomegalovirus exposure and HLA in healthy donors. Use of 60 Vbeta and 13 Jbeta primers characterized the PCR. Profiling relied on immunoSEQ multiplex PCR, and the TCRdb table lists in-frame clones only, not all of them. The data contain 50,000 to 55,000 clones, roughly 70% of them singletons. Material for sequencing was PBMCs. The receptors were gathered from a woman between 50 and 59 years old in good health and CMV-seropositive.

The chain carries TRBV30 and TRBJ2-7; 9 bases fit TRBD2. The CDR3 extends over 14 amino acids. Germline V gene data show CDR1 as GTSNPN and CDR2 as SVGIG (reference sequence). J gave up 2 bases and V 3 bases, and 5 bases lay outside the gene matches. CDR3 sequence reads: CAWSPTSGTYEQYF. The CDR3 bases are TGTGCCTGGAGCCCGACTAGCGGCACCTACGAGCAGTACTTC.

The chain carries TRBV7-2 and TRBJ2-7; 12 bases match TRBD2. This CDR3 has 16 amino acids. CDR1 SGHTA and CDR2 FQGNSA come from the germline V gene. The trim removed 5 bases at V and 2 bases at J, leaving 7 bases unmatched. The DNA for the CDR3 is TGTGCCAGCAGCCAGGGACTAGCGGGTCCTCCCTACGAGCAGTACTTC. Protein sequence: CASSQGLAGPPYEQYF.

V usage is TRBV30 and J usage is TRBJ2-7, with 10 bases aligning to TRBD2. V lost 1 base and J lost 0; bases outside the gene matches: 3. This CDR3 has 15 residues. CDR1 and CDR2 (germline): GTSNPN, SVGIG (reference sequence). CDR3 in DNA: TGTGCCTGGAGTGCCTCTAGCGGGAGCTCCTACGAGCAGTACTTC. Translating gives CAWSASSGSSYEQYF.

The genes are TRBV9 and TRBJ1-1; maybe TRBD1 (5 bases). Germline CDR1 reads SGDLS; CDR2 reads YYNGEE. The CDR3 extends over 16 amino acids. V was shortened by 3 bases and J by 0 bases, with 15 bases between the two germline ends. The CDR3 nucleotides read TGTGCCAGCAGCGCCTCACCGACGGACATGAACACTGAAGCTTTCTTT. It specifies CASSASPTDMNTEAFF.

V is TRBV7-9 and J is TRBJ2-7; 12 bases are a match to TRBD2. V gave up 10 bases and J gave up 2 bases; unmatched junction bases: 9. CDR3 length: 15 amino acids. Germline V gives CDR1 SEHNR, CDR2 FQNEAQ (reference sequence). The CDR3: CATKRLAGDPYEQYF. In nucleotides, the CDR3 is TGTGCCACCAAGCGACTAGCGGGGGACCCCTACGAGCAGTACTTC. Drawing the rest from reference TRBV7-9 and TRBJ2-7, the complete variable domain is DTGVSQNPRHKITKRGQNVTFRCDPISEHNRLYWYRQTLGQGPEFLTYFQNEAQLEKSRLLSDRFSAERPKGSFSTLEIQRTEQGDSAMYLCATKRLAGDPYEQYFGPGTRLTVT.

Only one count was recorded for this clone. The chain has TRBV29-1 and TRBJ2-2, with 9 bases that match TRBD2. The CDR3 is 14 amino acids. Germline V CDR1 and CDR2: SQVTM, ANQGSEA. After removal of 2 bases from V and 3 bases from J, the junction contained 1 base not matched to a gene. CDR3 protein: CSVEQREDTGELFF. CDR3 DNA: TGCAGCGTTGAACAGCGGGAGGACACCGGGGAGCTGTTTTTT.

This chain joins TRBV15 and TRBJ2-7; no clear D. This CDR3 has 14 residues. V was cut by 0 bases and J by 2 bases, with 8 bases left in between. The germline gives CDR1 LNHNV, CDR2 YYDKDF (reference sequence). CDR3 nucleotide sequence: TGTGCCACCAGCAGAGATGCCAGAACCTACGAGCAGTACTTC. It yields the protein CATSRDARTYEQYF. Complete variable domain (other parts from reference TRBV15 and TRBJ2-7): DAMVIQNPRYQVTQFGKPVTLSCSQTLNHNVMYWYQQKSSQAPKLLFHYYDKDFNNEADTPDNFQSRRPNTSFCFLDIRSPGLGDTAMYLCATSRDARTYEQYFGPGTRLTVT.

V and J are TRBV9 and TRBJ2-5; D gene uncertain. Germline-derived CDR1 and CDR2 are SGDLS and YYNGEE. The CDR3 is made up of 14 amino acids. V was cut by 2 bases and J by 5 bases, with 13 bases left in between. CDR3 protein: CASSVGPLPETQYF. The CDR3 coding sequence is TGTGCCAGCAGCGTTGGGCCCCTGCCCGAGACCCAGTACTTC.